This T cell receptor beta chain was identified in a study of T cell responses to AZD1222 COVID-19 vaccine. Study findings and constraints: A rise in Spike-specific TCR breadth and depth followed two AZD1222 doses. There were mostly white British donors and more females than males, and clonal diversity was possibly underestimated. Sampled repertoires all dated from after the peak T cell response.

Trimming took off 2 bases at V and 6 bases at J, with 17 bases between the two ends. The CDR3 loop spans 15 amino acids. Germline CDR1 PRHDT, CDR2 FYEKMQ (reference sequence). As for this clone: The antigen is undetermined.

This table comes from immunoSEQ multiplex PCR, and its TCRdb copy is limited to in-frame clones, with some not included. The table records 200,000 to 250,000 clones, 90% to 95% of them present only once. This sequence originates from an adult in good health. Source: peripheral blood, taken on day 0 of MenACWY control vaccination. The V gene is TRBV13, the J gene TRBJ2-7; tentative D call: TRBD2 (5 bases). CDR3 in amino acids: CASSLSSGVLSEQYF. The CDR3 bases are TGTGCCAGCAGCTTATCCTCCGGGGTATTGTCCGAGCAGTACTTC.